This T cell receptor (beta chain) derives from a study of T and B cells in COVID-19 patients (TCRdb year 2020). Study-level background: Using TRB and IGH repertoire sequencing of peripheral blood, the study characterized adaptive immunity in COVID-19 patients who had active infection or had recovered. Of the approximately 22 patients in the active-infection cohort, some 17 had comorbidities associated with unfavorable COVID-19 outcome. Over 7.5 million TCR sequences were analysed in a TCR and BCR sequence repository that covered about 40 patients and about 69 time points. A recovered cohort was made up of 15 to 19 patients contributing 20 to 25 samples, mostly after mild to moderate COVID-19 managed as outpatients. As many as 9 follow-up blood samples were taken per patient, and some of the samples covered different disease stages within the same individual. In the active-infection cohort, about 60% of the 20 patients were critically ill and required mechanical ventilation or ECMO. An age-matched reference group of some 40 healthy donors negative for COVID-19 antibodies was used as the comparison for repertoire analyses. A couple of patients were in both the active and recovered cohorts because samples existed from active disease and from after recovery. A median age of approximately 35 years was recorded in the recovered cohort versus roughly 67 years in the active-infection cohort. General conclusions and limits of the study: The cohort was judged too small for assessing how HLA contributes to COVID-19 susceptibility or severity. A total of about 2,400 TCR clusters were exclusive to the recovered cohort, and about 30 of those clusters were low-pGen clusters. It was stated that prospective validation of the reported TCR clusters was required before the clusters could be put to clinical use. In patients with COVID-19, the usage of TRBV/TRBJ genes was reported to be strongly skewed. Blood samples obtained from mildly ill patients during symptoms, as well as early samples obtained from severe cases, were available only in scarce numbers. In active COVID-19, TRB repertoires were highly clonal, while at recovery, diversity and richness increased above the levels seen in healthy donors. Specific T cell subsets (CD4+/Treg/CD8+) and sorted SARS-CoV-2-responsive or tetramer+ T cells had not yet been sequenced, and these experiments were ongoing.

TRB repertoires were amplified using about 220-550 ng of genomic DNA isolated from blood. The CDR3 runs 19 residues from the cysteine to the phenylalanine. Only the CDR3 DNA stays, 57 bases, in frame from base 1. CDR1 and CDR2, per the germline V gene (reference sequence), are SGHAT and FQDESV. Deletion took 1 base off V and 4 bases off J, with a span of 25 bases between the germline ends. For sequencing, an Illumina MiSeq was employed. TRB rearrangements were amplified by multiplex PCR with BIOMED2 TRB-A/B primer pools. Illumina-compatible adapters and 7-nucleotide sample barcodes were added to the amplicons in two consecutive PCRs. Phusion HS II polymerase was used for all library PCRs. The amplicons were purified from gel with the NucleoSpin Gel and PCR Clean-up kit, measured on Qubit, and then pooled at about 4 nM. Before Illumina next-generation sequencing, the quality of the amplicon pool was assessed on an Agilent 2100 Bioanalyzer. In the paper's pipeline: MiXCR 3.0.8 with the default MiXCR reference library was used to annotate TRB rearrangements. Sequences with fewer than 2 reads and non-productive reads were filtered out, and every unique CDR3 nucleotide sequence was treated as a single clone. Clonality, diversity, richness and V-J gene usage were computed in R 3.5.1. GLIPH2 was used for TCR clustering by CDR3 similarity, and generation probabilities were calculated by OLGA. GLIPH2 clusters were kept only when the clusters contained at least four unique TCR clonotypes present in at least three individuals. TCRdb passed the public sequencing reads through fastp at Q25 and MiXCR, retaining productive beta sequences. When rows share a CDR3 protein, they turn into one entry using the most common DNA and genes. It is TCRdb's table, rather than the study itself, that gives the V and J calls and clone size. Present in this sample are 20,000 to 30,000 distinct CDR3 sequences, about 30% of which were seen just once. About 1.5% of the sample goes to the ten largest clones.

This clonotype was seen many times. What this receptor recognizes is not known. No base quality values were provided; no much bigger clone lies one nucleotide off. The rearranged chain carries TRBV11-1 and TRBJ2-5; a tentative D match to TRBD2 spans 6 bases. Sequencing input: blood. This clonotype was obtained from a human donor who had recovered from COVID-19. The CDR3 protein sequence reads: CASSLVRPRGVPSRETQYF. The DNA reads as follows: TGTGCCAGCAGCTTAGTAAGGCCTCGCGGGGTTCCAAGTAGAGAGACCCAGTACTTC.